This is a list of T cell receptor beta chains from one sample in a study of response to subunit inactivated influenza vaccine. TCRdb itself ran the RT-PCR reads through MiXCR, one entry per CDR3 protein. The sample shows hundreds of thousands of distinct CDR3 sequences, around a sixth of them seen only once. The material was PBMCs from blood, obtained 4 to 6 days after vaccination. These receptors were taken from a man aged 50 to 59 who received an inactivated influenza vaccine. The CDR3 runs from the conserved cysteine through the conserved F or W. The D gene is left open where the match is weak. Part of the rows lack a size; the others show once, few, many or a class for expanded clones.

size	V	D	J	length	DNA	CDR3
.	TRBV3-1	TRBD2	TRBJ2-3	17	TGTGCCAGTAGCCAAGAGGCTAGCGGATCCCTCACAGATACGCAGTATTTT	CASSQEASGSLTDTQYF
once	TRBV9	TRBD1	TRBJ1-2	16	TGTGCCAGCAGCGAACCGGGACAGGGGCCTCTTTATGGCTACACCTTC	CASSEPGQGPLYGYTF
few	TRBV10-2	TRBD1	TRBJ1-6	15	TGCGCCAGCAGTGAGAGTCGTACAGGGGATTCACCCCTCCACTTT	CASSESRTGDSPLHF
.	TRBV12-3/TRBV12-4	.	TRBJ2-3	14	TGTGCCAGCAGTTTCTCCGCCCGCACAGATACGCAGTATTTT	CASSFSARTDTQYF
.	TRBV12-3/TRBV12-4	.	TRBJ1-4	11	TGTGCCAGCAGTGGAAATGACGAACTGTTTTTT	CASSGNDELFF
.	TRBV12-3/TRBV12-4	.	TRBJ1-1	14	TGTGCCAGCAGAAAACAGGGCCTCCTGGCTGAAGCTTTCTTT	CASRKQGLLAEAFF
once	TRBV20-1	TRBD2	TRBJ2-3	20	TGCAGTGCTAGAGTCCCCCCCGGAGCGGGGGCCCCCGGACCCACAGATACGCAGTATTTT	CSARVPPGAGAPGPTDTQYF
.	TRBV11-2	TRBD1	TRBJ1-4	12	TGTGCCAGCAGCCAGACAGGGGGAAAACTGTTTTTT	CASSQTGGKLFF
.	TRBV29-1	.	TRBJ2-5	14	TGCAGCGTAAAAAGGTCCCAGGGGGGAGAGACCCAGTACTTC	CSVKRSQGGETQYF
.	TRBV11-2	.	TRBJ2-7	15	TGTGCCAGCAGCTTAGTAGTGGCACCTTCCTACGAGCAGTACTTC	CASSLVVAPSYEQYF
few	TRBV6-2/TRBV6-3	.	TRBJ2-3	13	TGTGCCAGCAGTTACGGGAGGACAGATACGCAGTATTTT	CASSYGRTDTQYF
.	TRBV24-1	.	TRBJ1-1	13	TGTGCCACCAGGTCAGCCTTGAACACTGAAGCTTTCTTT	CATRSALNTEAFF
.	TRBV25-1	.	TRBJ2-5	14	TGTGCCAGCACCGAATGGGGGGGGCTGAAGACCCAGTACTTC	CASTEWGGLKTQYF
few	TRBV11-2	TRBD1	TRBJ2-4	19	TGTGCCAGCAGCTTAGATTGGGGGAGTTTCGGGACAGGCAAAAACATTCAGTACTTC	CASSLDWGSFGTGKNIQYF
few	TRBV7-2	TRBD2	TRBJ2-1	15	TGTGCCAGCGGGATAGCGGGAGCCTTCTACAATGAGCAGTTCTTC	CASGIAGAFYNEQFF